Listed below are T cell receptor beta chains from one sample, sequenced in a study of shared clonotypes between healthy human individuals. TCRdb's copy holds only in-frame clones and misses some; the assay was immunoSEQ multiplex PCR. The data show over a million clones, approximately 70% seen once. Sequenced material: memory CD4+ T cells sorted from blood. Receptors were obtained from a man younger than 30 in good health. Each CDR3 is given with its conserved first and last residue. The order of the fields is J gene, V gene, CDR3 length, CDR3 protein.

j_call: TRBJ1-4; v_call: TRBV7-9; cdr3_length: 14; cdr3_aa: CASSGQGSNEKLFF
j_call: TRBJ2-3; v_call: TRBV15; cdr3_length: 16; cdr3_aa: CATSRGSLASTDTQYF
j_call: TRBJ2-3; v_call: TRBV28; cdr3_length: 15; cdr3_aa: CASSPAGSLADTQYF
j_call: TRBJ2-2; v_call: TRBV5-4; cdr3_length: 15; cdr3_aa: CASRKGETNTGELFF
j_call: TRBJ2-2; v_call: TRBV9; cdr3_length: 15; cdr3_aa: CASQGQGPNTGELFF
j_call: TRBJ2-3; v_call: TRBV5-1; cdr3_length: 12; cdr3_aa: CASGGSTDTQYF
j_call: TRBJ2-3; v_call: TRBV28; cdr3_length: 15; cdr3_aa: CASSLPPDLTDTQYF
j_call: TRBJ1-1; v_call: TRBV6-5; cdr3_length: 14; cdr3_aa: CASSYSELSTEAFF
j_call: TRBJ2-3; v_call: TRBV5-1; cdr3_length: 19; cdr3_aa: CASSLGRLAGGPSADTQYF
j_call: TRBJ1-5; v_call: TRBV6-1; cdr3_length: 14; cdr3_aa: CASSGTGGNQPQHF
j_call: TRBJ1-4; v_call: TRBV19; cdr3_length: 15; cdr3_aa: CASSMGQLPNEKLFF
j_call: TRBJ2-1; v_call: TRBV7-9; cdr3_length: 17; cdr3_aa: CASSPGTSGSSYNEQFF
j_call: TRBJ2-7; v_call: TRBV7-6; cdr3_length: 16; cdr3_aa: CASSRVRAGGPNEQYF
j_call: TRBJ2-5; v_call: TRBV19; cdr3_length: 13; cdr3_aa: CASSILFGETQYF
j_call: TRBJ2-5; v_call: TRBV5-1; cdr3_length: 15; cdr3_aa: CASSPSPGVGETQYF
j_call: TRBJ2-3; v_call: TRBV19; cdr3_length: 14; cdr3_aa: CASRDRGRADTQYF
j_call: TRBJ1-2; v_call: TRBV28; cdr3_length: 12; cdr3_aa: CASNWQGEGYTF
j_call: TRBJ1-1; v_call: TRBV7-2; cdr3_length: 13; cdr3_aa: CASSHGVSTEAFF
j_call: TRBJ1-5; v_call: TRBV28; cdr3_length: 15; cdr3_aa: CASRAQGASNQPQHF
j_call: TRBJ2-3; v_call: TRBV5-1; cdr3_length: 16; cdr3_aa: CASSPPGQGRTDTQYF
j_call: TRBJ1-2; v_call: TRBV2; cdr3_length: 15; cdr3_aa: CASSYQGTEIYGYTF
j_call: TRBJ2-4; v_call: TRBV4-1; cdr3_length: 18; cdr3_aa: CASSPAGGGSIAKNIQYF